The rows below give T cell receptor beta chains drawn from one sample of a study of shared clonotypes between healthy human individuals. Libraries were prepared by immunoSEQ multiplex PCR; TCRdb keeps only in-frame clonotypes and omits some of them. This sample has approximately 2.3 million clones, with more than 80% found just once. Material: naive CD4+ T cells from PBMCs. Source of these receptors: a man aged 18 to 29 in good health. Some clones in this sample may be carry-over from other donors' samples. CDR3s leave out the opening cysteine and the closing phenylalanine or tryptophan.

v_gene	j_gene	CDR3aa
TRBV15	TRBJ2-1	ATKAGSNSYNEQF
TRBV7-9	TRBJ2-3	AAGSTDTQY
TRBV11-3	TRBJ1-1	ASSLESGTEAF
TRBV19	TRBJ1-4	ASSRAGTNEKLF
TRBV6-6	TRBJ2-1	ASSYSPGDNEQF
TRBV2	TRBJ1-2	ASSRGTDNYGYT
TRBV7-3	TRBJ2-1	ASSPGGSYNEQF
TRBV5-1	TRBJ2-6	ASSLDTGSGANVLT
TRBV19	TRBJ1-5	ASSLRDGFNQPQH
TRBV29-1	TRBJ2-1	SSLRGAYNEQF
TRBV28	TRBJ1-5	ASNAPRQGPQH
TRBV7-9	.	ASSPPPTYEQY
TRBV11-3	TRBJ2-1	ASSLDQGGIHGEQF
TRBV5-1	TRBJ2-7	ASSLDRGGEQY
TRBV7-3	TRBJ1-3	ASSPGTAGNTIY
TRBV2	TRBJ2-3	ASNRDTQY
TRBV20-1	TRBJ2-7	SATPVGEQY
TRBV6-5	TRBJ2-3	ASSPSGTSTDTQY
TRBV19	TRBJ1-5	ASSIGGGQRIQPQH
TRBV5-1	TRBJ2-5	ASSYDAGAETQY
TRBV19	TRBJ2-5	ASSVQGLASAETQY
TRBV11-1	TRBJ2-7	ASSKQGGLYEQY
TRBV5-1	TRBJ2-5	ASSTGTGVVRETQY
TRBV4-2	TRBJ1-2	ASSQTGTVGYT
TRBV30	TRBJ2-6	AWTGGRTNSGANVLT
TRBV6-5	TRBJ1-2	ASSYSDRVYGYT
TRBV7-2	TRBJ2-1	ASSLAWPSYNEQF
TRBV7-2	TRBJ1-3	ASSLGLRGPGNTIY
TRBV5-4	TRBJ2-3	ASSLPSSGRFTDTQY
TRBV7-9	TRBJ1-4	ASGQGRGKLF
TRBV14	TRBJ1-1	ASSQTGMRDTEAF
TRBV5-4	TRBJ1-1	ASSLSQGGGYEAF
TRBV9	TRBJ2-7	ASSVGTGTDYEQY
TRBV6-5	TRBJ2-4	ASSPLSGAKNIQY
TRBV18	TRBJ1-1	ASSPREGTEAF
TRBV5-4	TRBJ2-5	ASSSRTSGIQETQY
TRBV5-1	TRBJ2-3	ASSSAGGTDTQY
TRBV7-6	TRBJ1-4	ASSPPGVPNEKLF
TRBV30	TRBJ1-4	AWRYRGLNEKLF
TRBV14	TRBJ2-3	ASSQRRGGRLGDTQY
TRBV5-1	TRBJ2-1	ASSVGTGLYNEQF
TRBV28	TRBJ1-2	ASSLSTATYT